A selection of T cell receptor beta chains follows, all from one sample in a study of T cells in Graves' hyperthyroidism and ophthalmopathy. TCRdb used MiXCR to reprocess the multiplex PCR reads, holding one entry per CDR3 protein. The sample holds about 420,000 distinct CDR3 sequences, roughly 13% seen once. The sample taken for sequencing was blood. The receptor source for this set is a woman aged 18-29 years with Graves' hyperthyroidism. Each CDR3 is given with its conserved first and last residue. A D gene is named only where the DNA matches it firmly. Rows may omit the clone size; those that give it use once, few, many or a size class.

d_call | j_call | clone_size | v_call | cdr3_aa | cdr3_nt
. | TRBJ2-3 | few | TRBV9 | CASSVGATSTDTQYF | TGTGCCAGCAGCGTAGGAGCGACAAGCACAGATACGCAGTATTTT
. | TRBJ2-3 | . | TRBV20-1 | CSASSGGQGADTQYF | TGCAGTGCTAGCTCGGGGGGCCAGGGCGCAGATACGCAGTATTTT
. | TRBJ1-1 | . | TRBV2 | CASSPGGGKRTEAFF | TGTGCCAGCAGCCCCGGGGGGGGTAAGCGGACTGAAGCTTTCTTT
. | TRBJ2-3 | many | TRBV6-1 | CASTLFEGSTDTQYF | TGTGCCAGCACCCTCTTTGAGGGTAGCACAGATACGCAGTATTTT
TRBD2 | TRBJ2-1 | . | TRBV6-2/TRBV6-3 | CASSQTSDSYNEQFF | TGTGCCAGCAGCCAGACTAGCGACTCCTACAATGAGCAGTTCTTC
. | TRBJ2-1 | many | TRBV7-2 | CASSDLGIYNEQFF | TGTGCCAGCAGCGACCTCGGGATTTACAATGAGCAGTTCTTC
TRBD1 | TRBJ1-2 | many | TRBV29-1 | CSVDGTANNYGYTF | TGCAGCGTGGATGGGACAGCTAACAACTATGGCTACACCTTC
. | TRBJ2-1 | many | TRBV10-3 | CAISLDGDEQFF | TGTGCCATCAGCCTAGACGGGGATGAGCAGTTCTTC
. | TRBJ2-3 | many | TRBV28 | CASSLGSLGTDTQYF | TGTGCCAGCAGTTTAGGGAGCCTGGGAACAGATACGCAGTATTTT
. | TRBJ1-2 | few | TRBV6-2/TRBV6-3 | CASSYAGGVGHTF | TGTGCCAGCAGTTACGCAGGAGGGGTTGGCCACACCTTC
. | TRBJ2-7 | many | TRBV6-2/TRBV6-3 | CASSYSGISYEQYF | TGTGCCAGCAGTTACTCAGGGATCTCCTACGAGCAGTACTTC
. | TRBJ1-2 | many | TRBV27 | CASSLRARNYGYTF | TGTGCCAGCAGTTTGAGGGCCAGGAACTATGGCTACACCTTC
. | TRBJ2-3 | many | TRBV11-2 | CASSRDRGGSTDTQYF | TGTGCCAGCAGCCGGGACCGGGGCGGGAGCACAGATACGCAGTATTTT
. | TRBJ1-4 | few | TRBV12-5 | CASGLVAPYGEKLFF | TGTGCTAGTGGTTTGGTCGCCCCCTACGGCGAAAAACTGTTTTTT
TRBD1 | TRBJ2-5 | . | TRBV5-1 | CASSPNRGGQETQYF | TGCGCCAGCAGCCCCAACAGGGGTGGGCAAGAGACCCAGTACTTC
. | TRBJ2-7 | many | TRBV30 | CAWTRQVAYEQYF | TGTGCCTGGACCAGACAAGTGGCCTACGAGCAGTACTTC
. | TRBJ2-3 | few | TRBV4-2 | CASSQDPTSTDTQYF | TGTGCCAGCAGCCAAGATCCCACTAGCACAGATACGCAGTATTTT
TRBD2 | TRBJ2-1 | few | TRBV2 | CASSLDPAGRDEQFF | TGTGCCAGCAGCTTAGACCCAGCGGGACGGGATGAGCAGTTCTTC
TRBD1 | TRBJ2-3 | few | TRBV6-5 | CASSYSWTGARDTQYF | TGTGCCAGCAGTTACTCTTGGACAGGGGCGAGAGATACGCAGTATTTT
TRBD2 | TRBJ2-7 | few | TRBV6-1 | CASSTGTSATYEQYF | TGTGCCAGCAGTACTGGGACTAGCGCGACCTACGAGCAGTACTTC
TRBD1 | TRBJ1-5 | many | TRBV2 | CASRSGTGDQPQHF | TGTGCCAGCAGATCCGGGACAGGGGATCAGCCCCAGCATTTT
. | TRBJ1-1 | . | TRBV11-2 | CASSLLTYGNTEAFF | TGTGCCAGCAGCTTATTGACCTATGGAAACACTGAAGCTTTCTTT
TRBD1 | TRBJ2-2 | . | TRBV11-2 | CASSSRGLGGELFF | TGTGCCAGCAGTAGCAGGGGGCTGGGCGGGGAGCTGTTTTTT
TRBD2 | TRBJ2-2 | . | TRBV13 | CASSLLREREVHTGELFF | TGTGCCAGCAGCTTACTTAGGGAGCGGGAGGTTCACACCGGGGAGCTGTTTTTT
TRBD1 | TRBJ2-7 | many | TRBV27 | CASSSFGTGSYEQYF | TGTGCCAGCAGTTCTTTTGGGACAGGGTCCTACGAGCAGTACTTC
. | TRBJ2-2 | many | TRBV6-1 | CASSEPGGAISGELFF | TGTGCCAGCAGTGAACCCGGGGGAGCGATCTCGGGGGAGCTGTTTTTT
TRBD1 | TRBJ2-2 | many | TRBV30 | CASTGGAGTGELFF | TGTGCCTCGACAGGGGGCGCGGGGACCGGGGAGCTGTTTTTT
. | TRBJ2-1 | many | TRBV27 | CASSFGVLPPIMYNEQFF | TGTGCCAGCAGTTTTGGAGTACTTCCTCCCATTATGTACAATGAGCAGTTCTTC
. | TRBJ2-1 | few | TRBV7-2 | CASSLAGGVSYNEQFF | TGTGCCAGCAGCTTAGCGGGTGGGGTCTCCTACAATGAGCAGTTCTTC
. | TRBJ2-1 | many | TRBV18 | CASSPQDNEQFF | TGTGCCAGCTCACCACAGGATAACGAGCAGTTCTTC
TRBD2 | TRBJ2-1 | many | TRBV12-3/TRBV12-4 | CASSSGAGLAATNEQFF | TGTGCCAGCAGTTCCGGAGCGGGACTAGCGGCCACCAATGAGCAGTTCTTC
. | TRBJ2-7 | many | TRBV20-1 | CSANRAGEQYF | TGCAGTGCTAATCGGGCGGGCGAGCAGTACTTC
TRBD2 | TRBJ2-5 | many | TRBV4-3 | CASSLRLAGVGETQYF | TGCGCCAGCAGCCTGAGACTAGCGGGAGTGGGGGAGACCCAGTACTTC
TRBD1 | TRBJ2-7 | many | TRBV5-1 | CASSLGDSPEQYF | TGCGCCAGCAGCTTGGGGGACAGTCCCGAGCAGTACTTC
TRBD1 | TRBJ2-5 | many | TRBV6-2/TRBV6-3 | CASRLGQGQETQYF | TGTGCCAGCAGGCTGGGACAGGGGCAAGAGACCCAGTACTTC
. | TRBJ1-4 | . | TRBV11-2 | CASSLIGDPNEKLFF | TGTGCCAGCAGCTTAATCGGAGACCCCAATGAAAAACTGTTTTTT
. | TRBJ2-1 | many | TRBV29-1 | CSVEAGDNEQFF | TGCAGCGTTGAAGCGGGCGACAATGAGCAGTTCTTC
TRBD2 | TRBJ2-1 | once | TRBV11-2 | CASSLRGGRGTSGRPPNTYNEQFF | TGTGCCAGCAGCCTCCGGGGGGGGCGCGGGACTAGCGGGAGGCCACCCAATACCTACAATGAGCAGTTCTTC